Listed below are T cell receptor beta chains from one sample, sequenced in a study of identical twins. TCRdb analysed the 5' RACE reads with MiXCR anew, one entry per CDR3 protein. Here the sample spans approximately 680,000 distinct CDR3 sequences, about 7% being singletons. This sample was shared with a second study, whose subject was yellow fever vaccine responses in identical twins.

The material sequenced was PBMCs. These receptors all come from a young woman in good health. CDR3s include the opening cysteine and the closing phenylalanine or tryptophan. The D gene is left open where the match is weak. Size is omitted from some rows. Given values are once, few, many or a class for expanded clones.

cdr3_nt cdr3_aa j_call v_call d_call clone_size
TGTGCCAGCAGAATACAGGGGACTCGGACTGAAGCTTTCTTT CASRIQGTRTEAFF TRBJ1-1 TRBV28 TRBD1 .
TGTGCCACCAGCAGAGGGCTAGCGGGAGACACCGGGGAGCTGTTTTTT CATSRGLAGDTGELFF TRBJ2-2 TRBV15 TRBD2 once
TGTGCCAGCAGTTACTCGAAGGGGCAGGGGAAAGAGACCCAGTACTTC CASSYSKGQGKETQYF TRBJ2-5 TRBV6-5 . few
TGTGCCAGCAGCGGAGGGACTAGTGAGCAGTTCTTC CASSGGTSEQFF TRBJ2-1 TRBV2 TRBD2 .
TGTGCCAGCAGCTTAGCTAGCGGGCGTGGTTACGAGCAGTACTTC CASSLASGRGYEQYF TRBJ2-7 TRBV7-9 TRBD2 .
TGTGCCAGCTTCGAGGGGAACACTGAAGCTTTCTTT CASFEGNTEAFF TRBJ1-1 TRBV2 . .
TGTGCCAGCAGCTTAGTCGGCGGGGACCAAGAGACCCAGTACTTC CASSLVGGDQETQYF TRBJ2-5 TRBV7-2 . .
TGCGCCAGCATGTATCTCGGGGGGAACACTGAAGCTTTCTTT CASMYLGGNTEAFF TRBJ1-1 TRBV4-1 . .
TGCAGTGCTAGAGTGGGGACAGGGGGGCAGTATTTT CSARVGTGGQYF TRBJ2-3 TRBV20-1 TRBD1 few
TGCAGTGCTAGAGCCATCCGGGAGCAAGCCTTTGAAGCTTTCTTT CSARAIREQAFEAFF TRBJ1-1 TRBV20-1 . .
TGTGCCAGCAGTGAAAGAGTACAGACTAGCACAGATACGCAGTATTTT CASSERVQTSTDTQYF TRBJ2-3 TRBV2 . .
TGTGCCAGCAGTGAAGGCCGACTAGCGGGAAAGGATACGCAGTATTTT CASSEGRLAGKDTQYF TRBJ2-3 TRBV25-1 TRBD2 .
TGTGCCACCTCCCAAGTAGTACAGGTAGCCAACGTCCTGACTTTC CATSQVVQVANVLTF TRBJ2-6 TRBV3-1 . .
TGTGCCAGCACATCTTCGTCTGGGGGTGGGACTGAAGCTTTCTTT CASTSSSGGGTEAFF TRBJ1-1 TRBV28 . few
TGTGCCACCAGCAGAGATCCCAGGGGGTACACCGGGGAGCTGTTTTTT CATSRDPRGYTGELFF TRBJ2-2 TRBV15 TRBD1 many
TGCGCCAGCAGCCAAGATTTCCAGGCCAATCAGCCCCAGCATTTT CASSQDFQANQPQHF TRBJ1-5 TRBV4-1 . few
TGCAGTGCCTCGACCACTGAAGCTTTCTTT CSASTTEAFF TRBJ1-1 TRBV20-1 . many
TGTGCCAGCACCACGGGGGCGACACGAAACAATGAGCAGTTCTTC CASTTGATRNNEQFF TRBJ2-1 TRBV6-1 . many
TGTGCCAGCAGCTTCTATGGAGCGGCGGGAAACACCATATATTTT CASSFYGAAGNTIYF TRBJ1-3 TRBV7-6 . many
TGCGCCAGCAGCCAAGCAGGGGACCAAGAGACCCAGTACTTC CASSQAGDQETQYF TRBJ2-5 TRBV4-1 . many
TGCAGTGCTAGAGATCCGGAGACAGTTTATGGCTACACCTTC CSARDPETVYGYTF TRBJ1-2 TRBV20-1 . .
TGTGCCAGCGGGGGGACAGGGGTGAACACTGAAGCTTTCTTT CASGGTGVNTEAFF TRBJ1-1 TRBV7-9 TRBD1 .
TGTGCCAGCAGCCTCGCCGGGGGTGCAACTAATGAAAAACTGTTTTTT CASSLAGGATNEKLFF TRBJ1-4 TRBV11-3 . many
TGCAGCGTGGGGACTAGCGGGACTCCCTACGAGCAGTACTTC CSVGTSGTPYEQYF TRBJ2-7 TRBV29-1 TRBD2 few
TGTGCCAGCAGCTTGGGGGGTGACTCTGGAAACACCATATATTTT CASSLGGDSGNTIYF TRBJ1-3 TRBV5-6 . few
TGCGCCAGCAGCTTCAAAAAGGGGCCGGAGACCCAGTACTTC CASSFKKGPETQYF TRBJ2-5 TRBV5-1 . .
TGTGCCAGCAGTTACGGGGATGGAAACACCATATATTTT CASSYGDGNTIYF TRBJ1-3 TRBV6-5 . few